This T cell receptor beta chain was recovered during a study of glioma-infiltrating T cells. Amplification of TCR alpha and beta CDR3 regions from RNA used iRepertoire nested multiplex PCR. Tissue mRNA or PBMC total RNA, roughly 100-400 ng, went into one-step reverse transcription and amplification. TCRdb recomputed calls from the multiplex PCR reads with MiXCR, one row per CDR3 protein. The sample holds over 140,000 distinct CDR3 sequences; around 42% are singletons and the top ten take 20%. The germline V gene encodes CDR1 MGHRA and CDR2 YSYEKL. The germline V and J ends were trimmed by 2 bases and 2 bases, with 7 bases remaining between them. This CDR3 has 14 amino acids. Study results and limitations: Above-expected tissue-blood divergence occurred in all gliomas, most in low-grade ones.

Comment on this clonotype: The antigen is undetermined.

This clonotype originated in a human donor with low-grade glioma or glioblastoma, undergoing nonglioma brain surgery, or in good health (not recorded which). The J gene is TRBJ1-3, the V gene TRBV4-1; no reliable D call. The sample was glioma tissue, nonneoplastic brain tissue, or PBMCs (not recorded which). In DNA form, the CDR3 reads TGCGCCAGCAGCCAACCCCAGGCTGGAAACACCATATATTTT. Its translation: CASSQPQAGNTIYF.